The 27 T cell receptor beta chains presented below share a single source sample, sequenced in a study of blood T cell repertoires in COVID-19. Data came from immunoSEQ multiplex PCR; TCRdb stores just in-frame clones and leaves some out. The repertoire has around 330,000 clones, around nine tenths of them found once; the top ten carry more than 3%. Sequencing input: peripheral blood. These receptors all come from a woman aged 50 to 60 with active or convalescent COVID-19.

This chain uses TRBV7-2 with TRBJ1-2; TRBD1 matches 8 bases. CDR1 is SGHTA, CDR2 FQGNSA, per germline. J lost 5 bases, V lost 5 bases, and 7 bases had no gene match. The CDR3 is 14 residues long. The CDR3 is CASSRTGTAYGYTF. The DNA of the CDR3 is TGTGCCAGCAGCCGGACAGGGACGGCTTATGGCTACACCTTC. The full variable domain, its missing parts supplied by reference TRBV7-2 and TRBJ1-2, is GAGVSQSPSNKVTEKGKDVELRCDPISGHTALYWYRQSLGQGLEFLIYFQGNSAPDKSGLPSDRFSAERTGGSVSTLTIQRTQQEDSAVYLCASSRTGTAYGYTFGSGTRLTVV.

This clone was found a few times. V is TRBV18 and J is TRBJ2-7; D is uncertain. V gave up 1 base and J gave up 7 bases, with 5 bases separating them. CDR3 length: 11 amino acids. CDR1 and CDR2 (germline): KGHSH, LQKENI. In nucleotides, the CDR3 is TGTGCCAGCTCACCACACAGAGAGCAGTACTTC. It is translated as CASSPHREQYF.

J is TRBJ2-1 and V is TRBV5-4; a weak D match, TRBD1 (6 bases). V dropped 0 bases and J dropped 6 bases, with 13 bases sitting between them. The CDR3 runs 15 residues. Germline assignment: CDR1 SGHNT and CDR2 YYREEE (reference sequence). CDR3 protein: CASSLAQGQLNEQFF. CDR3 sequence (DNA): TGTGCCAGCAGCTTGGCACAGGGTCAGCTCAATGAGCAGTTCTTC.

The chain links TRBV6-5 to TRBJ2-2; TRBD2 matches at 12 bases. This CDR3 spans 15 amino acids. Germline CDR1 reads MNHEY; CDR2 reads SVGAGI. The V and J ends lost 2 bases and 13 bases, in that order; junction bases with no gene match: 8. Here the CDR3 reads CASSYGGLAGLGLFF. DNA of the CDR3: TGTGCCAGCAGTTACGGAGGACTAGCGGGATTGGGGCTGTTTTTT.

The chain couples TRBV11-3 to TRBJ1-1; no definite D call. Trimming took off 3 bases at V and 3 bases at J, with 5 bases between the two ends. The CDR3 is made up of 12 amino acids. Per germline, CDR1 SGHNT and CDR2 YENEEA. The CDR3 region is CASSFGDTEAFF. CDR3 in DNA: TGTGCCAGCAGCTTCGGGGACACTGAAGCTTTCTTT.

In this sample, this clone turned up once. The J gene is TRBJ1-5, the V gene TRBV19, with D perhaps TRBD1 (5 bases). Trimming stripped 7 bases from V and 0 bases from J, with 19 bases between. Germline lookup yields CDR1 LNHDA and CDR2 SQIVND (reference sequence). The CDR3 sequence is 17 residues long. The CDR3 DNA follows: TGTGCCAGTAACCCGACGTGGGGGGTCGATAGCAATCAGCCCCAGCATTTT. It is translated as CASNPTWGVDSNQPQHF.

The V gene is TRBV5-4, the J gene TRBJ1-2, with unresolved D. The CDR3 contains 14 residues. Germline CDR1 and CDR2: SGHNT and YYREEE (reference sequence). Trimming removed 4 bases from V and 7 bases from J, with 17 bases in between. This chain's CDR3 is CASSLRVAPGGYTF. CDR3 nucleotides: TGTGCCAGCAGCCTTCGTGTCGCCCCCGGTGGCTACACCTTC.

The chain carries TRBV7-9 and TRBJ1-6; D call uncertain. Germline assignment: CDR1 SEHNR and CDR2 FQNEAQ (reference sequence). Trimming took 1 base from V and 5 from J, leaving 9 bases between them. The CDR3 sequence is 15 residues long. CDR3 sequence: CASSLDLGDNSPLHF. The CDR3, as DNA: TGTGCCAGCAGCTTAGATCTGGGAGATAATTCACCCCTCCACTTT.

The rearrangement uses TRBV5-1 and TRBJ2-5; 12 positions match TRBD1. In germline, CDR1 is SGHRS, CDR2 YFSETQ. J gave up 0 bases and V 3 bases, and 6 bases lay outside the gene matches. The CDR3 totals 17 residues. CDR3 nucleotides: TGCGCCAGCAGCTGGGACAGGGGGCGCCCGTACCAAGAGACCCAGTACTTC. This sequence encodes CASSWDRGRPYQETQYF.

The rearrangement uses TRBV18 and TRBJ1-2, with 10 bases aligning to TRBD1. CDR3 length: 14 amino acids. After removal of 3 bases from V and 8 bases from J, the junction contained 6 bases not matched to a gene. The germline V gene has CDR1 KGHSH and CDR2 LQKENI. The CDR3 DNA reads TGTGCCAGCTCACCTGGGACAGGGGAGAGGGGCTACACCTTC. It codes for CASSPGTGERGYTF.

The V call is TRBV3-1 (or the pseudogene TRBV3-2), the J call TRBJ1-1, with TRBD1 as a possible D gene (6 bases). CDR3 length: 15 amino acids. Trimming shortened V by 0 bases and J by 1 base, and 9 bases separated the two germline ends. The germline V gene encodes CDR1 LGHDT and CDR2 YNNKEL (reference sequence). CDR3 in amino acids: CASSQDLGANTEAFF. CDR3 sequence (DNA): TGTGCCAGCAGCCAAGATTTGGGGGCGAACACTGAAGCTTTCTTT.

The chain carries TRBV11-2 and TRBJ1-5, with 8 bases aligning to TRBD1. V dropped 3 bases and J dropped 4; count of bases not matched to a gene: 8. Per germline, CDR1 SGHAT and CDR2 FQNNGV. The CDR3 length is 16 residues. CDR3 loop: CASSFSNTGGNQPQHF. The CDR3 DNA sequence: TGTGCCAGCAGCTTCTCAAACACAGGGGGGAATCAGCCCCAGCATTTT.

The chain recombines TRBV9 with TRBJ2-4; D possibly corresponds to TRBD2 (5 bases). The CDR3 runs to 15 residues. CDR1 is SGDLS and CDR2 is YYNGEE in the germline V gene. The ends were cut back, 3 bases at V and 4 bases at J, with 14 bases in the middle. CDR3 DNA: TGTGCCAGCAGCGACGAAAGGACTGGGAAAAACATTCAGTACTTC. It specifies CASSDERTGKNIQYF.

The V and J genes are TRBV19 and TRBJ1-1, with D unresolved. CDR3 length: 16 amino acids. Trimming shortened V by 2 bases and J by 3 bases, and 16 bases separated the two germline ends. Looked up from germline, CDR1 is LNHDA and CDR2 is SQIVND (reference sequence). CDR3 DNA sequence: TGTGCCAGTAGTATATCGTTGTGGCGGGCAGACACTGAAGCTTTCTTT. Translated, it gives CASSISLWRADTEAFF.

The V gene is TRBV7-6, the J gene TRBJ2-5; TRBD2 aligns across 12 bases. Trimming removed 2 bases from V and 4 bases from J; junction bases left unmatched: 8. The CDR3 spans 17 residues. Germline V gene lookup returns CDR1 SGHVS and CDR2 FNYEAQ. For the CDR3, the DNA is TGTGCCAGCAGCTTAACCCTAGCGGGGGGGCAGCGAGAGACCCAGTACTTC. Protein product: CASSLTLAGGQRETQYF. Using reference TRBV7-6 and TRBJ2-5 for the parts outside the CDR3, the full variable domain is GAGVSQSPRYKVTKRGQDVALRCDPISGHVSLYWYRQALGQGPEFLTYFNYEAQQDKSGLPNDRFSAERPEGSISTLTIQRTEQRDSAMYRCASSLTLAGGQRETQYFGPGTRLLVL.

The CDR3 DNA reads TGTGCCAGCAGCTCGAACGCGGGGGCTCGGGGAGAGACCCAGTACTTC. It yields the protein CASSSNAGARGETQYF. J is TRBJ2-5 and V is TRBV7-9; D perhaps matches TRBD2 (7 bases). Trimming took 4 bases from V and 4 from J, leaving 19 bases between them. Germline loops: CDR1 SEHNR, CDR2 FQNEAQ (reference sequence). This CDR3 region has 16 residues.

V usage is TRBV28 and J usage is TRBJ1-6; TRBD1 matches at 10 bases. Losses at the gene ends were 6 bases for V and 0 bases for J; bases not matched to a gene: 2. This CDR3 is built from 16 residues. The germline gives CDR1 MDHEN, CDR2 SYDVKM. In DNA, the CDR3 is TGTGCCAGCAGGGGACAGGGGAGCTCCTATAATTCACCCCTCCACTTT. It encodes CASRGQGSSYNSPLHF.

This rearrangement joins TRBV5-1 to TRBJ2-7; 9 bases are a match to TRBD1. The germline CDR1 and CDR2 sequences are SGHRS and YFSETQ. The CDR3 totals 16 residues. The V gene end was trimmed by 0 bases and the J gene end by 4 bases; junction bases not matched to a gene: 8. CDR3: CASSLDRDRAIYEQYF. The CDR3 DNA is TGCGCCAGCAGCTTGGACCGGGACAGGGCAATTTACGAGCAGTACTTC.

V gene TRBV9 combines with J gene TRBJ2-1; possibly TRBD1 for D (5 bases). Deletions cut 4 bases from V and 0 bases from J, with 11 bases between. The CDR3 has 15 residues. In germline, CDR1 is SGDLS, CDR2 YYNGEE. CDR3 coding DNA: TGTGCCAGCAGCCGCCGACAGAGCTCCTACAATGAGCAGTTCTTC. Amino acids: CASSRRQSSYNEQFF.

A single count supports this clone. The chain uses TRBV7-2 and TRBJ2-7, with TRBD1 matching 8 bases. J lost 5 bases, V lost 1 base, and 10 bases had no gene match. Germline assignment: CDR1 SGHTA and CDR2 FQGNSA. The CDR3 spans 16 residues. CDR3 in amino acids: CASSLELQGAFHEQYF. The CDR3 region has the DNA TGTGCCAGCAGCTTAGAGCTTCAGGGGGCGTTCCACGAGCAGTACTTC. Based on the CDR3 plus reference TRBV7-2 and TRBJ2-7, the full variable domain is GAGVSQSPSNKVTEKGKDVELRCDPISGHTALYWYRQSLGQGLEFLIYFQGNSAPDKSGLPSDRFSAERTGGSVSTLTIQRTQQEDSAVYLCASSLELQGAFHEQYFGPGTRLTVT.

The chain combines TRBV6-2 or TRBV6-3 with TRBJ1-1; TRBD1 might be the D (6 bases). Germline V gene sequence: CDR1 MNHEY, CDR2 SVGEGT. The CDR3 has 14 residues. The ends were cut back, 3 bases at V and 1 base at J, with 9 bases in the middle. In DNA, the CDR3 is TGTGCCAGCAGTTATTGGACAGCGAACACTGAAGCTTTCTTT. It specifies CASSYWTANTEAFF.

This clone was recorded a few times. The V call is TRBV27, the J call TRBJ2-2; D might be TRBD1 (7 bases). CDR3 length: 17 amino acids. Trimming stripped 4 bases from V and 3 bases from J, with 18 bases between. Germline V gene data show CDR1 as MNHEY and CDR2 as SMNVEV (reference sequence). The CDR3 is CASSSLGAGGYTGELFF. CDR3 nucleotides: TGTGCCAGCAGTTCCCTGGGGGCAGGGGGGTACACCGGGGAGCTGTTTTTT.

The CDR3 loop reads CATSDGTSGRETYEQYF. The CDR3 DNA sequence: TGTGCCACCAGTGATGGGACTAGCGGGAGAGAAACCTACGAGCAGTACTTC. The rearrangement joins TRBV24-1 to TRBJ2-7; TRBD2 matches 14 bases. J lost 2 bases, V lost 3 bases, and 5 bases had no gene match. CDR3 size: 17 residues. CDR1 is KGHDR and CDR2 is SFDVKD in the germline V gene.

The CDR3 here is CASSLRLGLATDTQYF. CDR3 sequence (DNA): TGTGCCAGCAGCTTAAGATTGGGACTAGCCACAGATACGCAGTATTTT. The chain links TRBV7-9 to TRBJ2-3, with TRBD2 identical over 9 bases. J lost 2 bases, V lost 2 bases, and 5 bases had no gene match. The CDR3 sequence is 16 residues long. Germline CDR1 reads SEHNR; CDR2 reads FQNEAQ (reference sequence).

The gene calls are TRBV2 and TRBJ1-1, with D possibly TRBD1 on 6 matching bases. Germline V CDR1 and CDR2: SNHLY, FYNNEI. This CDR3 region has 12 residues. V was cut by 7 bases and J by 9 bases, with 15 bases left in between. The CDR3 here is CASTERQGKAFF. DNA for the CDR3: TGTGCCAGCACGGAGCGGCAGGGGAAAGCTTTCTTT.

Many counts were recorded for this clone. The chain has TRBV28 and TRBJ2-7, with 10 positions matching TRBD1. There are 14 residues in the CDR3. CDR1 is MDHEN, CDR2 SYDVKM, per germline. Germline trimming cut 8 bases from V and 3 bases from J; bases unmatched to any gene: 7. The CDR3 sequence: CASGVTGGHYEQYF. CDR3 bases: TGTGCCAGCGGAGTGACAGGGGGCCACTACGAGCAGTACTTC.

This clone was seen once. The chain links TRBV19 to TRBJ2-5; 9 bases align to TRBD1. CDR3 size: 13 residues. The V segment lost 9 bases and the J segment 2 bases; nucleotides outside the gene matches: 4. The germline gives CDR1 LNHDA, CDR2 SQIVND (reference sequence). CDR3 sequence: CASNDRGQETQYF. For the CDR3, the DNA is TGTGCCAGCAACGACAGGGGGCAAGAGACCCAGTACTTC. Full variable domain (missing parts from reference TRBV19 and TRBJ2-5): DGGITQSPKYLFRKEGQNVTLSCEQNLNHDAMYWYRQDPGQGLRLIYYSQIVNDFQKGDIAEGYSVSREKKESFPLTVTSAQKNPTAFYLCASNDRGQETQYFGPGTRLLVL.